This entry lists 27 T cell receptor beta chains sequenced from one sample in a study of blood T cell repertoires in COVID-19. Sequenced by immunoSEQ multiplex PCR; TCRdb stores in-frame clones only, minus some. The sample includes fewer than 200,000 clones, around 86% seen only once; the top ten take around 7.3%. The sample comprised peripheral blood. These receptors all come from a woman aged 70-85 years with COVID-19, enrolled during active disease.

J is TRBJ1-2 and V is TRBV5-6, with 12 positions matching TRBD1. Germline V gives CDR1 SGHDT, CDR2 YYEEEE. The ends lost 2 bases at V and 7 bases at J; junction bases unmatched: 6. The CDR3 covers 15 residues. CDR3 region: CASSFTPGQGAGYTF. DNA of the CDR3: TGTGCCAGCAGCTTCACCCCGGGACAGGGGGCTGGCTACACCTTC.

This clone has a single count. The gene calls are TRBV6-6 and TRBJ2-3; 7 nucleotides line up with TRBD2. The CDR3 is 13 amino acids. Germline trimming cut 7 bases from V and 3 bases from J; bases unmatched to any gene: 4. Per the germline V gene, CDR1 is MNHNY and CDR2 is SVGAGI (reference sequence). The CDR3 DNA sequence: TGTGCCAGCAAGCTTAGCGGGACAGATACGCAGTATTTT. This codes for CASKLSGTDTQYF.

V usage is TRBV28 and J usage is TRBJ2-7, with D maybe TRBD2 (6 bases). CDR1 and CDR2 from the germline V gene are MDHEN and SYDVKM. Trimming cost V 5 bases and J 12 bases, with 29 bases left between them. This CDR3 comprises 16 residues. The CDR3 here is CASSPGTLEGRSGLYF. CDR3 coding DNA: TGTGCCAGCAGTCCCGGGACTCTGGAAGGTCGGTCGGGGCTGTACTTC.

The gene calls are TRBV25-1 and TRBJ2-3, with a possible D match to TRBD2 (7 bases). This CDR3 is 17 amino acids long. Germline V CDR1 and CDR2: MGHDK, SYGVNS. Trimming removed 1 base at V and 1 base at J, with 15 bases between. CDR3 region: CASSELGTGRGTDTQYF. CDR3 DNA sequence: TGTGCCAGCAGTGAATTGGGAACAGGGAGGGGCACAGATACGCAGTATTTT.

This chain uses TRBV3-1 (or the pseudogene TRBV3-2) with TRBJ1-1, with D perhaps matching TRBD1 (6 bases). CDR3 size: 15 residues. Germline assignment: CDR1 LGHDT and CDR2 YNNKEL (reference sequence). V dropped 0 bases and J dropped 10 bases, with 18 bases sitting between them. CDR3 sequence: CASSQDLYGGRGAFF. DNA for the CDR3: TGTGCCAGCAGCCAAGATCTCTACGGTGGCAGGGGAGCTTTCTTT.

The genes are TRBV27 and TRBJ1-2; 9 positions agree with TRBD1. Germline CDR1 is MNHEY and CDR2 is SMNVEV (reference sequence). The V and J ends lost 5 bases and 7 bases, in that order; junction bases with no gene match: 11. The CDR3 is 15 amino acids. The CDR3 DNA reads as TGTGCCAGCAGTGGACCGGGACAGGGAGAGGGTGGCTACACCTTC. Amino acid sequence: CASSGPGQGEGGYTF.

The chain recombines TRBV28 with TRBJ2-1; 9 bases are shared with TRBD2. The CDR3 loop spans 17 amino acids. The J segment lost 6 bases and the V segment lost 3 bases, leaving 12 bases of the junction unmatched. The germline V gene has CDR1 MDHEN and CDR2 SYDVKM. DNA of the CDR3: TGTGCCAGCAGTTTCCCCGAATGGCGGGAGGGCCCCAATGAGCAGTTCTTC. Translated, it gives CASSFPEWREGPNEQFF.

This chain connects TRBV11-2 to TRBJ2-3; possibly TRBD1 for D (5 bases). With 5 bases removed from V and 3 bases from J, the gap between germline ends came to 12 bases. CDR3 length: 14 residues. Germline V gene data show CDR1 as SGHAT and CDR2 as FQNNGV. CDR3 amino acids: CASSLGAGTDTQYF. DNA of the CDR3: TGTGCCAGCAGCCTAGGTGCAGGGACAGATACGCAGTATTTT.

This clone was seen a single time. For the CDR3, the DNA is TGTGCCAGCAGTTTATTGACGCAGGGCTCCTTGAATGAAGCTTTCTTT. Translation gives CASSLLTQGSLNEAFF. The chain has TRBV28 and TRBJ1-1, with D possibly matching TRBD1 (5 bases). The CDR3 totals 16 residues. V gave up 1 base and J gave up 7 bases, with 19 bases separating them. Germline V gene sequence: CDR1 MDHEN, CDR2 SYDVKM.

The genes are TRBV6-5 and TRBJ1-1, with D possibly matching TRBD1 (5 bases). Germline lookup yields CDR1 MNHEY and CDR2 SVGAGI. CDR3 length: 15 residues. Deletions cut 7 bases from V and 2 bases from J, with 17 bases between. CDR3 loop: CASIRQGIPNTEAFF. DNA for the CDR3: TGTGCCAGCATTCGGCAGGGAATCCCTAACACTGAAGCTTTCTTT.

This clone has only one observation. CDR3 coding DNA: TGCAGTGCTAGTGAGCCCGGGAGGAACATTCAGTACTTC. This sequence encodes CSASEPGRNIQYF. The rearrangement uses TRBV20-1 and TRBJ2-4, with 7 bases aligning to TRBD2. This CDR3 has 13 residues. Germline lookup yields CDR1 DFQATT and CDR2 SNEGSKA (reference sequence). V lost 3 bases and J lost 7; bases outside the gene matches: 6.

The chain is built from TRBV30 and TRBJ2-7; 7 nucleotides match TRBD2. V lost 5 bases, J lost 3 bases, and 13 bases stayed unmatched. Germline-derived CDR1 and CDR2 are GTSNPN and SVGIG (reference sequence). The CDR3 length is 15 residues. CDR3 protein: CAWGRGGTTYYEQYF. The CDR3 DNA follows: TGTGCCTGGGGGAGGGGCGGGACGACTTACTACGAGCAGTACTTC. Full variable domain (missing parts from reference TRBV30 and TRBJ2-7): SQTIHQWPATLVQPVGSPLSLECTVEGTSNPNLYWYRQAAGRGLQLLFYSVGIGQISSEVPQNLSASRPQDRQFILSSKKLLLSDSGFYLCAWGRGGTTYYEQYFGPGTRLTVT.

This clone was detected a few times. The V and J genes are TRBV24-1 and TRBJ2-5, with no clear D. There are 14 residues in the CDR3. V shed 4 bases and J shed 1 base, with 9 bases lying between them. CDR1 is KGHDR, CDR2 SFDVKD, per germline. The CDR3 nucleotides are TGTGCCACCAGTGACTACGCCACCCAAGAGACCCAGTACTTC. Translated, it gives CATSDYATQETQYF.

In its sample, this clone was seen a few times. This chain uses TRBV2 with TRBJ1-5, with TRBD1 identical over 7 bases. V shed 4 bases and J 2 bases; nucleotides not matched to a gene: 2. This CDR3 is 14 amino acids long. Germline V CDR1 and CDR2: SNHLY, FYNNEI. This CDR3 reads CASSGQGGNQPQHF. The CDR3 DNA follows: TGTGCCAGCAGTGGACAGGGAGGCAATCAGCCCCAGCATTTT.

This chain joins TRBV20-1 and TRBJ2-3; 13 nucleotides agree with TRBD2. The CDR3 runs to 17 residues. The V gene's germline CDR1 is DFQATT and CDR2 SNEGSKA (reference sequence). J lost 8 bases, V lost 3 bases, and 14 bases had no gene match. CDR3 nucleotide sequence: TGCAGTGCTAGTACGAGGGGGACTAGCGGGAAGAGGGGTACGCAGTATTTT. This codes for CSASTRGTSGKRGTQYF.

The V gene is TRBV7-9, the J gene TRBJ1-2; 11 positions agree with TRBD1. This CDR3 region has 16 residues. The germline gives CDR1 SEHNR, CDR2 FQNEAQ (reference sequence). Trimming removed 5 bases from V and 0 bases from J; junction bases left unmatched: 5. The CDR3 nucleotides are TGTGCCAGCAGCCGAGTGGGACAGGGGGCTAACTATGGCTACACCTTC. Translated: CASSRVGQGANYGYTF. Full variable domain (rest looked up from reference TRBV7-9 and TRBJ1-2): DTGVSQNPRHKITKRGQNVTFRCDPISEHNRLYWYRQTLGQGPEFLTYFQNEAQLEKSRLLSDRFSAERPKGSFSTLEIQRTEQGDSAMYLCASSRVGQGANYGYTFGSGTRLTVV.

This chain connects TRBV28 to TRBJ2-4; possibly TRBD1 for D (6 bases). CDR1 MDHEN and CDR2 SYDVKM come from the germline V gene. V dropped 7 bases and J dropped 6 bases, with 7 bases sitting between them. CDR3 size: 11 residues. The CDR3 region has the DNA TGTGCCAGCACAGGGGTAAACATTCAGTACTTC. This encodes CASTGVNIQYF. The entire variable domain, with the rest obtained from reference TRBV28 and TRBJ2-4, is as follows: DVKVTQSSRYLVKRTGEKVFLECVQDMDHENMFWYRQDPGLGLRLIYFSYDVKMKEKGDIPEGYSVSREKKERFSLILESASTNQTSMYLCASTGVNIQYFGAGTRLSVL.

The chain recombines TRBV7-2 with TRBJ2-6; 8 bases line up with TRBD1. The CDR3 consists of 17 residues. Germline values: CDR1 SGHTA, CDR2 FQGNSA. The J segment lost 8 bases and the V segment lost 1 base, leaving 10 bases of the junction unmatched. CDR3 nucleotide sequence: TGTGCCAGCAGCTTAGGAGTGCAGGGGGCGCGGCCCAACGTCCTGACTTTC. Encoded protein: CASSLGVQGARPNVLTF.

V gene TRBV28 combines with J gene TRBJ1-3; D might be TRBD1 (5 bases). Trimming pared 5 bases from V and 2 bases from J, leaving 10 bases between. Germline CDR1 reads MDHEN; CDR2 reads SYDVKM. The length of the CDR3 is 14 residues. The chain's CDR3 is CASSPSGPGNTIYF. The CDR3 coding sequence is TGTGCCAGCAGTCCTTCAGGGCCTGGAAACACCATATATTTT.

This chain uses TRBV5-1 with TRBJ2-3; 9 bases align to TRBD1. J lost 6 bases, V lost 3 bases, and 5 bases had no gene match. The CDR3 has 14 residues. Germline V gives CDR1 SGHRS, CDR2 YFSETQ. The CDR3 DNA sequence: TGCGCCAGCAGCTCGGGACAGGGTGCCGATACGCAGTATTTT. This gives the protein CASSSGQGADTQYF.

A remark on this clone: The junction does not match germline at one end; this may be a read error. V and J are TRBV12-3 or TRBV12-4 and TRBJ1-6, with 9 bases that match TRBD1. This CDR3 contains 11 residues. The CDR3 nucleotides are TGTGCCAGCAGCATGGGACAGGGCATTACCTTT. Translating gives CASSMGQGITF.

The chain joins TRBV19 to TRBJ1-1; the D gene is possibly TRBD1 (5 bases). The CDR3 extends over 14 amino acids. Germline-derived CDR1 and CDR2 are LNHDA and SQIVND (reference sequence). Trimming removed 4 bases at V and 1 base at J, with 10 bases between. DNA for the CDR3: TGTGCCAGTAGTAGCGGACACCCGAACACTGAAGCTTTCTTT. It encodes CASSSGHPNTEAFF.

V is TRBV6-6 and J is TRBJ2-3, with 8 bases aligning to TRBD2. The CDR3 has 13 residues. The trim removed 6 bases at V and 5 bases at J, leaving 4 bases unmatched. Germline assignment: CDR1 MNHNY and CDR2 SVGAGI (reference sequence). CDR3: CASRSTSVDTQYF. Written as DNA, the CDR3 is TGTGCCAGCAGATCGACTAGCGTAGATACGCAGTATTTT.

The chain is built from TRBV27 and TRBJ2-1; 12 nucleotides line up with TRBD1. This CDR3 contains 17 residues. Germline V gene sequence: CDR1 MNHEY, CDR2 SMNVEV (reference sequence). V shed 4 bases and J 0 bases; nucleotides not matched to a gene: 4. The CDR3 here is CASSYGTGGVSYNEQFF. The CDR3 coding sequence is TGTGCCAGCAGTTACGGGACAGGGGGCGTCTCCTACAATGAGCAGTTCTTC.

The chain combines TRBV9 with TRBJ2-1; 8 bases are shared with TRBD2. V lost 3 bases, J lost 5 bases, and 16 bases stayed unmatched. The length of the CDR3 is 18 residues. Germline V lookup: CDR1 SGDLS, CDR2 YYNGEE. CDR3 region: CASSDPLLAGDKNNEQFF. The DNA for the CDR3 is TGTGCCAGCAGCGACCCCCTCCTAGCGGGTGATAAGAACAATGAGCAGTTCTTC.

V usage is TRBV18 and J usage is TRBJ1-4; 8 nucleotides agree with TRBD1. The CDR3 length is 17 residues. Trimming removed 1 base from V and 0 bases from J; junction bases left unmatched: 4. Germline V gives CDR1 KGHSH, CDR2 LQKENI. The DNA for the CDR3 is TGTGCCAGCTCACCACTCGGACAGGGATCAACTAATGAAAAACTGTTTTTT. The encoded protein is CASSPLGQGSTNEKLFF.

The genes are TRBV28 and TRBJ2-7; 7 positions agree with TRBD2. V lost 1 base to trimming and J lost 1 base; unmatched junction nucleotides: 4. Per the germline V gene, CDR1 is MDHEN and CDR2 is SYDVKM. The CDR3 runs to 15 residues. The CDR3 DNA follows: TGTGCCAGCAGTTTATCCCTAGCGGCTTCCTACGAGCAGTACTTC. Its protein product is CASSLSLAASYEQYF.